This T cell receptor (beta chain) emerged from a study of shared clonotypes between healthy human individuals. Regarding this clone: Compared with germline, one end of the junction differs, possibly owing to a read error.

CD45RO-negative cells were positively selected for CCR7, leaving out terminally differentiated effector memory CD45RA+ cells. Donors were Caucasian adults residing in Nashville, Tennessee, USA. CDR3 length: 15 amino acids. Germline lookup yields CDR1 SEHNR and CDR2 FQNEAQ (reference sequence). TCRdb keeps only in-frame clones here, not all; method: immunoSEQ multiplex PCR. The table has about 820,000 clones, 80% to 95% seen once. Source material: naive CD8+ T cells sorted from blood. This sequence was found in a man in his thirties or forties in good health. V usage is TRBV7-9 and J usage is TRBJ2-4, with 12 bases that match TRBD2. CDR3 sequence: CASSLAGGSQNIQYF. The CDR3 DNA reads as TGTGCCAGCAGCCTAGCGGGAGGGTCCCAAAACATTCAGTACTTC.